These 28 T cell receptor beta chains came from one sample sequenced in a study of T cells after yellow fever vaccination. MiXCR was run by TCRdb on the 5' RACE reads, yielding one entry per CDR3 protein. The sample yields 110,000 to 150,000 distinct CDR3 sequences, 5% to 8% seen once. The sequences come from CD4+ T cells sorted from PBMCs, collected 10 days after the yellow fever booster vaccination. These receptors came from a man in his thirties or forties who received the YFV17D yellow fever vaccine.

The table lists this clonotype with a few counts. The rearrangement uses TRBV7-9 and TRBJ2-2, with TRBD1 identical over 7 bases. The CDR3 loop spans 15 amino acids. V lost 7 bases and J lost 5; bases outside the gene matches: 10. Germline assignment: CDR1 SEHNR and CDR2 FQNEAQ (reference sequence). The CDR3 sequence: CASTERQGGTGELFF. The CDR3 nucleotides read TGTGCCAGCACCGAACGACAGGGTGGGACCGGGGAGCTGTTTTTT.

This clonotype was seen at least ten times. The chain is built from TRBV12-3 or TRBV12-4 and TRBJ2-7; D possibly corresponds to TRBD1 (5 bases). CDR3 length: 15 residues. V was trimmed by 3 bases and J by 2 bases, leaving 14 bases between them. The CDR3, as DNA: TGTGCCAGCAGTTTGCATCGTGACAGACCCTACGAGCAGTACTTC. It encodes CASSLHRDRPYEQYF.

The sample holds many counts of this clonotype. CDR3 sequence (DNA): TGCAGTGCTTTGGCCCGGACGAGGAGCTCCTACGAGCAGTACTTC. Its translation: CSALARTRSSYEQYF. The V call is TRBV20-1, the J call TRBJ2-7; no firm D call. The CDR3 totals 15 residues. V dropped 5 bases and J dropped 0 bases, with 17 bases sitting between them. The V gene's germline CDR1 is DFQATT and CDR2 SNEGSKA (reference sequence).

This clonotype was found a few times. In nucleotides, the CDR3 is TGCAGTGCTAGAGTACTATTTTCCTACGAGCAGTACTTC. Its protein is CSARVLFSYEQYF. J is TRBJ2-7 and V is TRBV20-1; no clear D gene. Per the germline V gene, CDR1 is DFQATT and CDR2 is SNEGSKA (reference sequence). Trimming removed 1 base at V and 1 base at J, with 8 bases between. The CDR3 has 13 residues.

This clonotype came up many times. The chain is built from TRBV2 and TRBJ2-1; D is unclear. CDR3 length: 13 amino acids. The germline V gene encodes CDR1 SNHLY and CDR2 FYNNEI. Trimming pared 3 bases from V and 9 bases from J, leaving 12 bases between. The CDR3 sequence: CASSEKGPGEQFF. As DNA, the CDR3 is TGTGCCAGCAGTGAGAAAGGGCCGGGTGAGCAGTTCTTC.

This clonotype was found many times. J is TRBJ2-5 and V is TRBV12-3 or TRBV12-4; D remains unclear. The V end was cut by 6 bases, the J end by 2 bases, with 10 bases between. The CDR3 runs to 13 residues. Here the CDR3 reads CASSLLGQETQYF. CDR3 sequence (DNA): TGTGCCAGCAGCTTGCTTGGGCAAGAGACCCAGTACTTC.

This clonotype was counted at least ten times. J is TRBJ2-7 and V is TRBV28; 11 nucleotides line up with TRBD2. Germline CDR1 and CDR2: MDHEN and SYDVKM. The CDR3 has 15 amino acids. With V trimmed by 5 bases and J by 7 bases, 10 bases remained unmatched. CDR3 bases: TGTGCCAGCAGTAGACCACTAGCGGGAGTTGGAGAGCAGTACTTC. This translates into CASSRPLAGVGEQYF. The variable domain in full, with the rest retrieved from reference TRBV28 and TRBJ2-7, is DVKVTQSSRYLVKRTGEKVFLECVQDMDHENMFWYRQDPGLGLRLIYFSYDVKMKEKGDIPEGYSVSREKKERFSLILESASTNQTSMYLCASSRPLAGVGEQYFGPGTRLTVT.

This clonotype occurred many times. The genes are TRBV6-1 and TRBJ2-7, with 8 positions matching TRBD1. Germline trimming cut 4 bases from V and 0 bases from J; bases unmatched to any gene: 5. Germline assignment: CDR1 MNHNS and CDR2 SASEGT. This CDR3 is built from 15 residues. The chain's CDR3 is CASSAGTGLSYEQYF. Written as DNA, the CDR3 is TGTGCCAGCAGTGCAGGGACAGGACTCTCCTACGAGCAGTACTTC.

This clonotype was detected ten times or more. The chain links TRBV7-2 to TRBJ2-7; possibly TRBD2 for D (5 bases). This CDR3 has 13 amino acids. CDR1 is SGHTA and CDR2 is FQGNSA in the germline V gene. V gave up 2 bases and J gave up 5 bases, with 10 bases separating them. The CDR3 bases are TGTGCCAGCAGCTTAAGGCGGGCCAACGAGCAGTACTTC. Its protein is CASSLRRANEQYF.

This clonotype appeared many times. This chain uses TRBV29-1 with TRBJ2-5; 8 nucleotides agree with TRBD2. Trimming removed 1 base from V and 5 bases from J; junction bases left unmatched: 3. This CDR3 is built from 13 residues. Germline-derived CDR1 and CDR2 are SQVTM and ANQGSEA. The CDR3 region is CSVEAGGPETQYF. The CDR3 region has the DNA TGCAGCGTTGAAGCGGGGGGGCCGGAGACCCAGTACTTC. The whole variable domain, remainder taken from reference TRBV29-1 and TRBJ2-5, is SAVISQKPSRDICQRGTSLTIQCQVDSQVTMMFWYRQQPGQSLTLIATANQGSEATYESGFVIDKFPISRPNLTFSTLTVSNMSPEDSSIYLCSVEAGGPETQYFGPGTRLLVL.

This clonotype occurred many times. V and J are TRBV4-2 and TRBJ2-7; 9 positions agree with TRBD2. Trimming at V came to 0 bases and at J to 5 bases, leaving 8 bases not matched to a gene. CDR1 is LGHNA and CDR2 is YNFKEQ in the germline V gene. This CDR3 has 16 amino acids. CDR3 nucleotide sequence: TGTGCCAGCAGCCAAGATTCTAGCGGGAAGGGGCACGAGCAGTACTTC. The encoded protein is CASSQDSSGKGHEQYF.

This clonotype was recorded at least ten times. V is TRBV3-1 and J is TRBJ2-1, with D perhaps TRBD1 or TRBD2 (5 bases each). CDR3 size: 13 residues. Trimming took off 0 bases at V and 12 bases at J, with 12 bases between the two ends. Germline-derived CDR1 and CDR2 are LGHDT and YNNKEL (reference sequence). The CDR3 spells CASSQDLRDGQFF. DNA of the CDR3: TGTGCCAGCAGCCAAGATCTTCGGGACGGGCAGTTCTTC.

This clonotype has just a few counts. CDR3 bases: TGTGCCAGCAGCTTTGGTAGCGGGAGTTCCGAGCAGTACTTC. This sequence encodes CASSFGSGSSEQYF. This chain links TRBV7-2 with TRBJ2-7, with 9 bases identical to TRBD2. The CDR3 extends over 14 amino acids. V was pared by 3 bases and J by 6 bases, with 6 bases of the junction left unmatched. The V gene's germline CDR1 is SGHTA and CDR2 FQGNSA.

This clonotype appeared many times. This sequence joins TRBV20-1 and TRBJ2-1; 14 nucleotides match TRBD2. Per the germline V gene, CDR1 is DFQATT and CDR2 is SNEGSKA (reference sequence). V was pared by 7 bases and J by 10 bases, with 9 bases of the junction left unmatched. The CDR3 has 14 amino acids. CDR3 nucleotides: TGCAGTGGTTCCGGGACTAGCGGGAGCAGGGAGCAGTTCTTC. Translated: CSGSGTSGSREQFF.

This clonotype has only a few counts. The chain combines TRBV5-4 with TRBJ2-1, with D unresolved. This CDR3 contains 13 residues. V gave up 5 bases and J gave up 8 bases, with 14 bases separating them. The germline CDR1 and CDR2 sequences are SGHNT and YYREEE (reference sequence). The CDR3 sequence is CASSPPDTDEQFF. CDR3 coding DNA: TGTGCCAGCAGTCCCCCCGACACCGATGAGCAGTTCTTC.

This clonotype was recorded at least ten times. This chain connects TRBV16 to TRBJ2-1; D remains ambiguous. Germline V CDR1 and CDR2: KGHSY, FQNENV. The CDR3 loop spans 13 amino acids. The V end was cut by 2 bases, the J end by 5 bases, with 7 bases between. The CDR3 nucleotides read TGTGCCAGCAGCCAAGGGCTAAACAATGAGCAGTTCTTC. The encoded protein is CASSQGLNNEQFF.

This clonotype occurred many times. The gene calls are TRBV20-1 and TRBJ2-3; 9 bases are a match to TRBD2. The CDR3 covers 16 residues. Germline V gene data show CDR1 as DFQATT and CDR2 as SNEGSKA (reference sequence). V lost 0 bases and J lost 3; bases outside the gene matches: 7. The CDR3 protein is CSARDRRLAGTDTQYF. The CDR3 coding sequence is TGCAGTGCTAGAGATCGGCGGCTAGCGGGAACAGATACGCAGTATTTT.

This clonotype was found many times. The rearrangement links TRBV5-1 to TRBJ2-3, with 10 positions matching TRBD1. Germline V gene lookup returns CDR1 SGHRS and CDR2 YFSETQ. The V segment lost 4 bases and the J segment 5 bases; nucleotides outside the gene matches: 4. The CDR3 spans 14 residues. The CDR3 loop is CASSHDRGRDTQYF. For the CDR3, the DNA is TGCGCCAGCAGCCACGACAGGGGGCGAGATACGCAGTATTTT.

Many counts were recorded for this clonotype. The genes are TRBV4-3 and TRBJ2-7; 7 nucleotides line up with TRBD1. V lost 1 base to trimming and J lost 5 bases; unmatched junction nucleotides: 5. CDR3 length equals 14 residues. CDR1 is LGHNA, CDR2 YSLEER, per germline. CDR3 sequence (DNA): TGCGCCAGCAGCCAAGGCACAGGGGCCCACGAGCAGTACTTC. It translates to CASSQGTGAHEQYF.

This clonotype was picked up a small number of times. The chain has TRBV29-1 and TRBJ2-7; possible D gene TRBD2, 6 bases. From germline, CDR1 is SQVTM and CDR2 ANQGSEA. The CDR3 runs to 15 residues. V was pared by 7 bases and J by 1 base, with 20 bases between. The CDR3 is CSASMGRPNSYEQYF. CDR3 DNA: TGCAGCGCCTCAATGGGGAGGCCTAATTCCTACGAGCAGTACTTC.

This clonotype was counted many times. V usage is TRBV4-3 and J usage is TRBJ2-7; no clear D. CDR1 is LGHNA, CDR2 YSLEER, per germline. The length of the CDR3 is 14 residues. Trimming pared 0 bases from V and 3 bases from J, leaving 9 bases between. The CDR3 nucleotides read TGCGCCAGCAGCCAAGATCTGGCAAACTACGAGCAGTACTTC. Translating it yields CASSQDLANYEQYF.

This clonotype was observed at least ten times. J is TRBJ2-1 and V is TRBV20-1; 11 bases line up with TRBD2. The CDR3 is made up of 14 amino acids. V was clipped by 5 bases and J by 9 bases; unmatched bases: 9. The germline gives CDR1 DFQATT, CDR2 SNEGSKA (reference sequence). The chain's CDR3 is CSAGISGRASEQFF. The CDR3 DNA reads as TGCAGTGCTGGAATTAGCGGGAGGGCAAGTGAGCAGTTCTTC.

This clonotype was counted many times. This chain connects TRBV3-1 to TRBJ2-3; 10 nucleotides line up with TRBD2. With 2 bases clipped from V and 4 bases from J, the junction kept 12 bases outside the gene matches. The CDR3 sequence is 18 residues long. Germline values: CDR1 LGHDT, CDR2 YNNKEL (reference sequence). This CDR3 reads CASSQRAPSGSSADTQYF. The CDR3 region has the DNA TGTGCCAGCAGCCAAAGGGCTCCTAGCGGGAGTAGTGCAGATACGCAGTATTTT.

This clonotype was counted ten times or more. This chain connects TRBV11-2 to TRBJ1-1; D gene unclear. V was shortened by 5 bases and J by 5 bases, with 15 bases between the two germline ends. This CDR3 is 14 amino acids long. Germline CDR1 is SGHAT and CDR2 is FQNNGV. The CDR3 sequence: CASSPRYEGTEAFF. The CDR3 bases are TGTGCCAGCAGCCCCCGCTATGAGGGAACTGAAGCTTTCTTT.

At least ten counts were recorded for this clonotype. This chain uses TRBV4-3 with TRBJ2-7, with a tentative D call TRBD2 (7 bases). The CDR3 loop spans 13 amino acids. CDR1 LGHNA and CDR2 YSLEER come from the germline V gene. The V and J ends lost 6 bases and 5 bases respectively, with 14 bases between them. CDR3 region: CASSPEGGNEQYF. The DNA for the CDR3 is TGCGCCAGCAGTCCGGAGGGGGGGAACGAGCAGTACTTC.

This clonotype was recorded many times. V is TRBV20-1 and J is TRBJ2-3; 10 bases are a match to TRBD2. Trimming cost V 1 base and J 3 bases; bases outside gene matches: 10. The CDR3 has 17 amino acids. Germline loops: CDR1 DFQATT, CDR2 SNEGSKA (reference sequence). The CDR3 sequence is CSARVPSGSLGTDTQYF. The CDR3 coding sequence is TGCAGTGCTAGAGTCCCTAGCGGGAGCTTGGGAACAGATACGCAGTATTTT.

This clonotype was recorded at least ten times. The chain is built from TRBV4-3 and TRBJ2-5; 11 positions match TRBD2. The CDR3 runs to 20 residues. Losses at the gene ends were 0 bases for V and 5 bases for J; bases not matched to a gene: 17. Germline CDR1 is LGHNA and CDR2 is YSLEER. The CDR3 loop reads CASSQEGLLAGAGSGETQYF. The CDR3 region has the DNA TGCGCCAGCAGCCAAGAGGGTCTACTAGCGGGAGCGGGGTCTGGGGAGACCCAGTACTTC.

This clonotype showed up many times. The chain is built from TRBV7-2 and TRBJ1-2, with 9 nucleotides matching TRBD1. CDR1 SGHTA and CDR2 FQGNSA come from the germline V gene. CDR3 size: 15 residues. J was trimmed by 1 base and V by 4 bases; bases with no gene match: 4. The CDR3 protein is CASSSRTGVNYGYTF. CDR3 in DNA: TGTGCCAGCAGCTCGCGGACAGGGGTTAACTATGGCTACACCTTC.